This TCR beta chain derives from a study of metastatic and nonmetastatic thyroid tumors (TCRdb year 2020). For context, the study as a whole: The researchers compared repertoires between peripheral blood samples and tumor or nodule tissue samples from patients with malignant or benign thyroid disease.

The germline V gene (reference sequence) supplies CDR1 PRHDT and CDR2 FYEKMQ. The CDR3 goes from the cysteine to the phenylalanine over 12 residues. Only the CDR3 region is kept as DNA, spanning 36 bases read in frame from base 1. V drops 5 bases and J drops 9 bases, leaving 11 bases in between. This clone was counted between two and nine times. Its antigen is currently not known. There are no base qualities to consult, and no much larger clone falls within one base. No patient had received any treatment before thyroid surgery. Patient clinical samples collected from the early 2010s to the late 2010s were retrospectively analysed using T-cell receptor beta sequencing. The method was PCR. TCRdb names Illumina HiSeq 4000 as the instrument used. High-throughput sequencing was used to profile the TCR beta-chain CDR3 region of every patient. Per the source publication's procedure: CDR3 differences across clinicopathological groups were used to build a classifier for discriminating distant-metastatic papillary thyroid cancer patients. To measure repertoire diversity the researchers used the Shannon index, while the Morisita-Horn index served to gauge how similar the tumor and blood repertoires were. TCRdb reprocessed the public reads (quality trimming at Q25 with fastp, clone calling with MiXCR) and kept in-frame beta chains. The authors' filters were not applied to this entry. Within this sample are tens of thousands of clones, with 15% to 20% of them counted one time only. 13% of the sample goes to the ten largest clones.

The paper's findings and limits, for the study overall: In both blood and tumor samples, malignant tumors were reported to have significantly higher TCR beta diversity than benign nodules.

The source material was blood. The V and J segments used are TRBV13 and TRBJ1-5, with no reliable assignment of the D segment. This receptor was obtained from a female donor with papillary thyroid cancer or a benign thyroid nodule (not recorded which). Some clones in this sample may be carry-over from other donors' samples. The CDR3 here reads CASSREGGPQHF. The DNA sequence reads TGTGCCAGCAGCCGAGAGGGCGGGCCCCAGCATTTT.